Listed here are 7 T cell receptor beta chains from one sample, sequenced in a study of T-cell reconstitution after alpha-beta-depleted transplantation in children. The TCRbeta library incorporated unique molecular identifiers. From the PCR reads, TCRdb called clonotypes with MiXCR, one entry per CDR3 protein. The sample holds 250,000 to 300,000 distinct CDR3 sequences, 10% seen once. The sample was PBMCs, taken before TCRalphabeta/CD19-depleted stem cell transplant. These receptors came from a boy under two years old with acute myeloid leukemia, due to receive a stem cell transplant.

This clonotype was seen a few times. This chain connects TRBV28 to TRBJ1-2; 7 bases fit TRBD1. Germline loops: CDR1 MDHEN, CDR2 SYDVKM. The CDR3 consists of 15 residues. V gave up 6 bases and J gave up 4 bases; unmatched junction bases: 11. The CDR3 DNA reads as TGTGCCAGCAGCCCCCGGAACAGGGGATTCTATGGCTACACCTTC. Protein: CASSPRNRGFYGYTF.

The chain links TRBV28 to TRBJ2-3, with 7 bases matching TRBD1. There are 13 residues in the CDR3. After removal of 5 bases from V and 7 bases from J, the junction contained 6 bases not matched to a gene. Per the germline V gene, CDR1 is MDHEN and CDR2 is SYDVKM. The CDR3 DNA reads as TGTGCCAGCAGTGCGAACAGGGGTCATACGCAGTATTTT. Protein sequence: CASSANRGHTQYF.

The V and J genes are TRBV30 and TRBJ2-2; D ambiguous. CDR3 length equals 16 residues. V was shortened by 3 bases and J by 4 bases, with 18 bases between the two germline ends. The germline gives CDR1 GTSNPN, CDR2 SVGIG (reference sequence). CDR3 bases: TGTGCCTGGAGCACCCCAAGCCTTACGAGCACCGGGGAGCTGTTTTTT. Residues: CAWSTPSLTSTGELFF.

Note on this clonotype: A much larger clone differs by one base, so this may be a read error. The rearrangement uses TRBV7-9 and TRBJ2-5; D unresolved. V dropped 0 bases and J dropped 1 base, with 6 bases sitting between them. Germline CDR1 SEHNR, CDR2 FQNEAQ (reference sequence). The CDR3 is 14 residues long. The CDR3 nucleotides are TGTGCCAGCAGCTTAGCTGGACCCCAAGAGACCCAGTACTTC. The encoded protein is CASSLAGPQETQYF. The complete variable domain, with remaining parts taken from reference TRBV7-9 and TRBJ2-5, reads DTGVSQNPRHKITKRGQNVTFRCDPISEHNRLYWYRQTLGQGPEFLTYFQNEAQLEKSRLLSDRFSAERPKGSFSTLEIQRTEQGDSAMYLCASSLAGPQETQYFGPGTRLLVL.

This clonotype appeared many times. This chain links TRBV18 with TRBJ1-1; possible D gene TRBD1, 5 bases. This CDR3 is built from 14 residues. Germline V gene data show CDR1 as KGHSH and CDR2 as LQKENI. Trimming removed 8 bases from V and 2 bases from J, with 15 bases in between. This chain's CDR3 is CASSPGTGNTEAFF. Written as DNA, the CDR3 is TGTGCCAGCAGCCCGGGGACGGGAAACACTGAAGCTTTCTTT.

There are a few counts of this clonotype. V usage is TRBV9 and J usage is TRBJ2-1, with 12 bases matching TRBD2. Germline values: CDR1 SGDLS, CDR2 YYNGEE. This CDR3 comprises 15 residues. The V and J ends lost 2 bases and 4 bases, in that order; junction bases with no gene match: 1. The CDR3 DNA sequence: TGTGCCAGCAGCGTGACTAGCGGGGGATACAATGAGCAGTTCTTC. This sequence encodes CASSVTSGGYNEQFF.

This clonotype was seen ten or more times. The CDR3 carries no conserved terminal phenylalanine or tryptophan, so it likely arises from a read error. The DNA is left out, because the CDR3 cannot be placed on it with certainty; the CDR3 is given as TCRdb lists it. The chain recombines TRBV6-5 with TRBJ2-7; TRBD2 reflects the table's D call only, with no check against the DNA. Germline values: CDR1 MNHEY, CDR2 SVGAGI. The CDR3 is made up of 11 amino acids, end residues included. CDR3 sequence: CASSFGGVRVS.